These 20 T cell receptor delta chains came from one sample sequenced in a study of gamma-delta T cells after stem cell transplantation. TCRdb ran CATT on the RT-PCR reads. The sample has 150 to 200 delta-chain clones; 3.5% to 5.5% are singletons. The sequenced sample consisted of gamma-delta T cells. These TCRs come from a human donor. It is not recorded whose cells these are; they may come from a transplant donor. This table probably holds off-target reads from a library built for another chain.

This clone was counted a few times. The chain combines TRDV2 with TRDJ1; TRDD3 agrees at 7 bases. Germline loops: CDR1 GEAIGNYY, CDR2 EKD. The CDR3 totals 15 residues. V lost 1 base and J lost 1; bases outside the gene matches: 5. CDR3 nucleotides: TGTGCCTGTGACACGGTGGGGGGGATCACCGATAAACTCATCTTT. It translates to CACDTVGGITDKLIF.

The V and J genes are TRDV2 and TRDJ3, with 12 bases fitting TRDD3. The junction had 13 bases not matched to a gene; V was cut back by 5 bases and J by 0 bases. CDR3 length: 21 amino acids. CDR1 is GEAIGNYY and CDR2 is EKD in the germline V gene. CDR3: CACARTGGYSLSSWDTRQMFF. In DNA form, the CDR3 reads TGTGCCTGTGCGCGTACTGGGGGATACAGTCTTAGCTCCTGGGACACCCGACAGATGTTTTTC.

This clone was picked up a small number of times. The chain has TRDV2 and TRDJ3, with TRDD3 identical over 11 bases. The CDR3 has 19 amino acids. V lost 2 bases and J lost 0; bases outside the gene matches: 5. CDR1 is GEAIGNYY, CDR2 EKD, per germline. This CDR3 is CACDSGGYESSWDTRQMFF. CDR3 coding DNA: TGTGCCTGTGACAGTGGGGGATACGAGAGCTCCTGGGACACCCGACAGATGTTTTTC.

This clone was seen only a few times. The CDR3 region has the DNA TGTGCTCTTGGGGTCCACTCGGCCTTCCTGGGGGATGAGACCGATAAACTCATCTTT. Translating gives CALGVHSAFLGDETDKLIF. This rearrangement joins TRDV1 to TRDJ1; 9 bases align to TRDD3. This CDR3 region has 19 residues. Per germline, CDR1 TSWWSYY and CDR2 QGS. V lost 4 bases, J lost 2 bases, and 17 bases stayed unmatched.

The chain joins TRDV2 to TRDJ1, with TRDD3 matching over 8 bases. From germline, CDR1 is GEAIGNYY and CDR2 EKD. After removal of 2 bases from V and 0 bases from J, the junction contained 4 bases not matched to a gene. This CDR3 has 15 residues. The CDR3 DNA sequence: TGTGCCTGTGACAAAAAACTGGGGGACACCGATAAACTCATCTTT. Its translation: CACDKKLGDTDKLIF.

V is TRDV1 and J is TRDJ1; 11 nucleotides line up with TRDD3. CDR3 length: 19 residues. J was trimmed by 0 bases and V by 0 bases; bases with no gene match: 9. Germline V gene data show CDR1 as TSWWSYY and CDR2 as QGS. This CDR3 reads CALGELRAWGIPYTDKLIF. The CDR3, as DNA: TGTGCTCTTGGGGAACTTCGCGCCTGGGGGATACCTTACACCGATAAACTCATCTTT.

This CDR3 is CACDTLTGGSWDTRQMFF. As DNA, the CDR3 is TGTGCCTGTGACACGCTTACTGGGGGATCCTGGGACACCCGACAGATGTTTTTC. This chain uses TRDV2 with TRDJ3; TRDD3 matches at 9 bases. With V trimmed by 1 base and J by 1 base, 4 bases remained unmatched. The CDR3 runs 18 residues. The germline CDR1 and CDR2 sequences are GEAIGNYY and EKD.

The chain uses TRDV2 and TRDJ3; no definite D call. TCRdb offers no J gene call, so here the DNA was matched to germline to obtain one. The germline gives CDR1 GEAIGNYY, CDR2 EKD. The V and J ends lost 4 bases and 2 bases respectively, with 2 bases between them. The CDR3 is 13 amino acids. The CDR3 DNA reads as TGTGCCTGTGATACCTGGGACACCCGACAGATGTTTTTC. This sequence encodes CACDTWDTRQMFF.

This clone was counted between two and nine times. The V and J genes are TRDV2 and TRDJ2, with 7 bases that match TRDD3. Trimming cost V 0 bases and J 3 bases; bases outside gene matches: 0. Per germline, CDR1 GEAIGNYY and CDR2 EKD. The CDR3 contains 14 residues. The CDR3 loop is CACDTWGMTAQLFF. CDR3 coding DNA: TGTGCCTGTGACACCTGGGGGATGACAGCACAACTCTTCTTT.

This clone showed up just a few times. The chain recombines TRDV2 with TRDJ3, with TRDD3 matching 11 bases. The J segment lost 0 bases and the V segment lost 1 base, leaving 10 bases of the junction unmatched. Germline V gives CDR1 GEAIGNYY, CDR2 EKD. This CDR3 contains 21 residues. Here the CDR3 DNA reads TGTGCCTGTGACACGATGGGGGATACGCCCCGAAGCTCCTGGGACACCCGACAGATGTTTTTC. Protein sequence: CACDTMGDTPRSSWDTRQMFF.

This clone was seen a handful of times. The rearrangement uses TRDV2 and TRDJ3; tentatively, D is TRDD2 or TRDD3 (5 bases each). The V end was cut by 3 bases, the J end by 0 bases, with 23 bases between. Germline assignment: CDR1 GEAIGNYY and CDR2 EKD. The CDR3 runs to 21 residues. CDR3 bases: TGTGCCTGTGACCGCCCAGGCCCGGTGGGGTTCCTCTCCTGGGACACCCGACAGATGTTTTTC. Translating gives CACDRPGPVGFLSWDTRQMFF.

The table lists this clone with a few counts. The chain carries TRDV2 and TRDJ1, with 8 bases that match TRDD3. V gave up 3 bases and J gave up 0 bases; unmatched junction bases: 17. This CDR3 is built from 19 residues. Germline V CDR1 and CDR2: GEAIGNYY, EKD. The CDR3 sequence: CACDPVLGVTAPYTDKLIF. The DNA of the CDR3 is TGTGCCTGTGACCCAGTACTGGGGGTCACCGCCCCGTACACCGATAAACTCATCTTT.

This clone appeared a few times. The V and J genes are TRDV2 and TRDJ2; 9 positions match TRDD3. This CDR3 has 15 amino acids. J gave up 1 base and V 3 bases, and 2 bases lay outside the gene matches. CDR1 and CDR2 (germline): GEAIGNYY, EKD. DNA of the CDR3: TGTGCCTGTGACGTACTGGGGGATTTGACAGCACAACTCTTCTTT. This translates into CACDVLGDLTAQLFF.

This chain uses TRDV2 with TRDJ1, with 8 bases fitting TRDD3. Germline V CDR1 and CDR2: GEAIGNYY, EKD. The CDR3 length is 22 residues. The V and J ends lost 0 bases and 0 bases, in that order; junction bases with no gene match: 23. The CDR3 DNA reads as TGTGCCTGTGACACCGTCAGGTCCGGTTGGTCCCTGGGGGACCCCTACACCGATAAACTCATCTTT. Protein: CACDTVRSGWSLGDPYTDKLIF.

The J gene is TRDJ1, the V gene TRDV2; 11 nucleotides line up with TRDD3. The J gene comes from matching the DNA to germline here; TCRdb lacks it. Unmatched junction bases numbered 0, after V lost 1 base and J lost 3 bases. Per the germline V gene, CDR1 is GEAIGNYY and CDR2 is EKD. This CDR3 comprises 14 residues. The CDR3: CACDTGGYADKLIF. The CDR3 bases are TGTGCCTGTGACACTGGGGGATACGCCGATAAACTCATCTTT.

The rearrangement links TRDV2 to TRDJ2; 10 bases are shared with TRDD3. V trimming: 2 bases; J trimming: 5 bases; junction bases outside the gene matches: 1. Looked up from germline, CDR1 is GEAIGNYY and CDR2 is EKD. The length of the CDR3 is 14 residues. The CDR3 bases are TGTGCCTGTGACATACTGGGGGATACAGCACAACTCTTCTTT. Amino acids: CACDILGDTAQLFF.

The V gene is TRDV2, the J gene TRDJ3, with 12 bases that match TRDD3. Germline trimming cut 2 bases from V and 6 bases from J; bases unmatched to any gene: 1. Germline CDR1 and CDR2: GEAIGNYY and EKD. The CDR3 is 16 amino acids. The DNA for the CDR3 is TGTGCCTGTGACATACTGGGGGATACGGACACCCGACAGATGTTTTTC. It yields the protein CACDILGDTDTRQMFF.

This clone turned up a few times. The CDR3 loop reads CACDTGSYWENSSWDTRQMFF. The CDR3 coding sequence is TGTGCCTGTGACACCGGATCTTACTGGGAGAACTCCTCCTGGGACACCCGACAGATGTTTTTC. V and J are TRDV2 and TRDJ3; D is perhaps TRDD3 (6 bases). This CDR3 region has 21 residues. Germline V CDR1 and CDR2: GEAIGNYY, EKD. V was clipped by 0 bases and J by 0 bases, with 20 bases between them.

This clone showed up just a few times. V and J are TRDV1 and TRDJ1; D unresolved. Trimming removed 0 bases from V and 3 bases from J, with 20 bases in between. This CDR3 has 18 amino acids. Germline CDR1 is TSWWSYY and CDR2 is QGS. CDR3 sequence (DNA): TGTGCTCTTGGGGAACTAGTCGGGCGACCTGAGTACGCCGATAAACTCATCTTT. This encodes CALGELVGRPEYADKLIF.

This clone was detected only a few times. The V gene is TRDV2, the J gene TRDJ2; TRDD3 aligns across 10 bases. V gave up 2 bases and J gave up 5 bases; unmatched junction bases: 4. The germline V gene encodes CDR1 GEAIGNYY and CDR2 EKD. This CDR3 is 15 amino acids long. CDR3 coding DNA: TGTGCCTGTGACAAAGTACTGGGGGATACAGCACAACTCTTCTTT. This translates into CACDKVLGDTAQLFF.